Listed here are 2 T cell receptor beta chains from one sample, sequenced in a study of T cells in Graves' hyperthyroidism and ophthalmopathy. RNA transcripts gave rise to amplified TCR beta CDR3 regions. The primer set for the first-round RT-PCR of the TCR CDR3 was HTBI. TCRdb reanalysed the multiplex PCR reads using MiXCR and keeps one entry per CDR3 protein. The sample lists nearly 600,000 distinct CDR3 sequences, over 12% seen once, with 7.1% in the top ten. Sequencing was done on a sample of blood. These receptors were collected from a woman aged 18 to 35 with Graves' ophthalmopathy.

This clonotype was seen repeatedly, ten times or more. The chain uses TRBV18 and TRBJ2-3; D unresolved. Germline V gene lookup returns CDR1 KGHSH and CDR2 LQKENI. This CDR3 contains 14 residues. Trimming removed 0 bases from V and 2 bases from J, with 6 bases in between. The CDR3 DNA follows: TGTGCCAGCTCACCACCGGCGGTCACAGATACGCAGTATTTT. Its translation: CASSPPAVTDTQYF.

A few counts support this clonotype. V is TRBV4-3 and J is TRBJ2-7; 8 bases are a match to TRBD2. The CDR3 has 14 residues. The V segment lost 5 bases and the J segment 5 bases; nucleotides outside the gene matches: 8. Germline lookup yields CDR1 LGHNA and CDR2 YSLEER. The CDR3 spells CASSIREGGHEQYF. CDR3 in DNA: TGCGCCAGCAGCATCCGGGAGGGCGGGCACGAGCAGTACTTC.